The 7 T cell receptor beta chains given below trace back to one sample, sequenced in a study of blood T cell repertoires in COVID-19. The table came from immunoSEQ multiplex PCR; TCRdb's copy has only in-frame clones and leaves some out. The sample yields 250,000 or so clones, roughly nine tenths seen once. Input material: peripheral blood. These receptor sequences come from a man in his sixties with acute or convalescent COVID-19.

The rearrangement uses TRBV28 and TRBJ2-2; a possible D gene is TRBD1 (6 bases). Trimming shortened V by 2 bases and J by 6 bases, and 13 bases separated the two germline ends. This CDR3 region has 15 residues. Germline CDR1 reads MDHEN; CDR2 reads SYDVKM. CDR3 DNA sequence: TGTGCCAGCAGTTTAAGGCAGGGGCTTGCCGGGGAGCTGTTTTTT. This translates into CASSLRQGLAGELFF.

The chain combines TRBV7-2 with TRBJ2-7; 10 bases are shared with TRBD2. The germline gives CDR1 SGHTA, CDR2 FQGNSA. This CDR3 spans 16 amino acids. The V gene end was trimmed by 5 bases and the J gene end by 2 bases; junction bases not matched to a gene: 9. CDR3 sequence (DNA): TGTGCCAGCAGCACCCTAGCGGGAGCGCCTACCTACGAGCAGTACTTC. As protein: CASSTLAGAPTYEQYF.

CDR3 amino acids: CASSYFGPGEQYF. As DNA, the CDR3 is TGTGCCAGCAGTTACTTTGGTCCGGGCGAGCAGTACTTC. V and J are TRBV6-2 or TRBV6-3 and TRBJ2-7, with no clear D. The V and J ends lost 1 base and 6 bases respectively, with 10 bases between them. CDR3 length: 13 residues. Per germline, CDR1 MNHEY and CDR2 SVGEGT.

The CDR3 sequence is CASSNHGSNQPQHF. DNA for the CDR3: TGTGCCAGCAGCAATCACGGGAGCAATCAGCCCCAGCATTTT. The gene calls are TRBV21-1 and TRBJ1-5. TRBV21-1 is shown as a pseudogene. This CDR3 contains 14 residues.

The rearrangement links TRBV19 to TRBJ1-1, with 7 positions matching TRBD1. Germline CDR1 is LNHDA and CDR2 is SQIVND (reference sequence). The CDR3 covers 15 residues. V was clipped by 7 bases and J by 0 bases; unmatched bases: 8. The CDR3 DNA follows: TGTGCCAGTAACGTGGGACAGAGAATGAACACTGAAGCTTTCTTT. Translation: CASNVGQRMNTEAFF.

This clone has more than one count but fewer than ten. The chain couples TRBV5-1 to TRBJ2-1, with D possibly TRBD2 on 5 matching bases. Between the trimmed V and J ends, which lost 0 bases and 6 bases, there was a span of 10 bases. Germline assignment: CDR1 SGHRS and CDR2 YFSETQ. CDR3 length equals 14 residues. CDR3 coding DNA: TGCGCCAGCAGCTTGGGCGGGTTAGGCAATGAGCAGTTCTTC. It encodes CASSLGGLGNEQFF.

Of note for this clone: Other DNA variants within this sample encode the same CDR3. J is TRBJ2-5 and V is TRBV11-2; no clear D. V lost 1 base, J lost 1 base, and 7 bases lay in between. The CDR3 runs 14 residues. Germline V lookup: CDR1 SGHAT, CDR2 FQNNGV. Written as DNA, the CDR3 is TGTGCCAGCAGCTTAGTGCGATCCCAAGAGACCCAGTACTTC. Translated: CASSLVRSQETQYF. The variable domain in full, with the rest retrieved from reference TRBV11-2 and TRBJ2-5, is EAGVAQSPRYKIIEKRQSVAFWCNPISGHATLYWYQQILGQGPKLLIQFQNNGVVDDSQLPKDRFSAERLKGVDSTLKIQPAKLEDSAVYLCASSLVRSQETQYFGPGTRLLVL.